These 2 T cell receptor beta chains originate from one sample sequenced in a study of shared clonotypes between healthy human individuals. Here immunoSEQ multiplex PCR was the method, and the copy in TCRdb shows in-frame clones only, minus some. The sample has 400,000 to 600,000 clones, about 75% seen once; the top ten hold approximately 12%. Sequencing was performed on PBMCs. All receptors come from a woman in her thirties or forties in good health. Some clones in this sample may be carry-over from other donors' samples.

In this sample, this clone turned up a few times. The DNA for the CDR3 is TGCGCCAGCAGCTTGGAGGGCAGACTCTACGAGCAGTACTTC. Amino acid sequence: CASSLEGRLYEQYF. V and J are TRBV5-1 and TRBJ2-7; D remains unclear. The CDR3 is made up of 14 amino acids. V gave up 0 bases and J gave up 3 bases, with 10 bases separating them. Germline CDR1 is SGHRS and CDR2 is YFSETQ.

The CDR3, as DNA: TGTGCCATCAGTGACAGGACAGCGGTAATCTATGGCTACACCTTC. Protein product: CAISDRTAVIYGYTF. V is TRBV10-3 and J is TRBJ1-2, with TRBD1 as a possible D gene (6 bases). The CDR3 runs 15 residues. CDR1 ENHRY and CDR2 SYGVKD come from the germline V gene. The V and J ends lost 3 bases and 4 bases respectively, with 15 bases between them.